Below are 13 T cell receptor beta chains sequenced from a single sample in a study of blood T cell repertoires in COVID-19. The data were produced by immunoSEQ multiplex PCR, yet TCRdb's version contains in-frame clones alone and is incomplete. The repertoire holds around 160,000 clones, with around 90% as singletons. Sequences were obtained from PBMCs or T cells enriched from blood (not recorded which). Every receptor here comes from a middle-aged woman who had been exposed to COVID-19.

This clone occurred once. The chain has TRBV13 and TRBJ1-1; 8 positions agree with TRBD1. This CDR3 spans 17 amino acids. Germline-derived CDR1 and CDR2 are PRHDT and FYEKMQ (reference sequence). The trim removed 2 bases at V and 7 bases at J, leaving 15 bases unmatched. CDR3 sequence (DNA): TGTGCCAGCAGCTTATTCAGGATGGGCAGGGGGCGCGTTGAAGCTTTCTTT. Protein: CASSLFRMGRGRVEAFF.

This chain links TRBV15 with TRBJ1-2; D is undetermined. There are 13 residues in the CDR3. Germline CDR1 and CDR2: LNHNV and YYDKDF (reference sequence). Trimming stripped 7 bases from V and 5 bases from J, with 14 bases between. The CDR3 DNA follows: TGTGCCACCACAGGAATGGAGGCGTATGGCTACACCTTC. It is translated as CATTGMEAYGYTF.

As for this clone: This specimen includes other DNA sequences encoding the same CDR3. The rearrangement joins TRBV3-1 (or the pseudogene TRBV3-2) to TRBJ2-7; perhaps TRBD1 as D (6 bases). The CDR3 consists of 12 residues. Trimming cost V 4 bases and J 3 bases, with 7 bases left between them. CDR1 LGHDT and CDR2 YNNKEL come from the germline V gene (reference sequence). CDR3 DNA: TGTGCCAGCAGCCCACAGGGCTACGAGCAGTACTTC. Its protein product is CASSPQGYEQYF.

The J gene is TRBJ2-7, the V gene TRBV7-3, with 9 bases aligning to TRBD2. The germline V gene has CDR1 SGHTA and CDR2 FQGTGA. V gave up 1 base and J gave up 2 bases; unmatched junction bases: 9. The CDR3 runs 17 residues. The CDR3 bases are TGTGCCAGCAGCTTAAAAGGCGGGGGGGACCTTCCCTACGAGCAGTACTTC. This sequence encodes CASSLKGGGDLPYEQYF.

The rearrangement joins TRBV3-1 (or the pseudogene TRBV3-2) to TRBJ2-7, with 7 bases identical to TRBD1. Germline V gene sequence: CDR1 LGHDT, CDR2 YNNKEL (reference sequence). The CDR3 totals 14 residues. V shed 5 bases and J 1 base; nucleotides not matched to a gene: 5. The CDR3 DNA reads TGTGCCAGCAGCGCCAGACAGGGATCCTACGAGCAGTACTTC. Its translation: CASSARQGSYEQYF.

The genes are TRBV28 and TRBJ1-3; D might be TRBD1 (6 bases). The CDR3 consists of 14 residues. The V gene lost 8 bases and the J gene lost 4 bases, with 15 bases spanning the gap. CDR1 is MDHEN and CDR2 is SYDVKM in the germline V gene. DNA of the CDR3: TGTGCCAGCCATTGGGGACATTCGGGAAACACCATATATTTT. Its translation: CASHWGHSGNTIYF.

The V and J genes are TRBV12-3 or TRBV12-4 and TRBJ1-2; TRBD1 matches 8 bases. V trimming: 6 bases; J trimming: 6 bases; junction bases outside the gene matches: 3. The CDR3 is 12 residues long. Here the CDR3 reads CASRPTGDGYTF. CDR3 nucleotide sequence: TGTGCCAGCAGACCGACAGGGGATGGCTACACCTTC.

This chain links TRBV28 with TRBJ2-5; the match to TRBD1 covers 8 bases. CDR3 length equals 14 residues. Germline V gives CDR1 MDHEN, CDR2 SYDVKM. V gave up 2 bases and J gave up 5 bases; unmatched junction bases: 4. CDR3 nucleotides: TGTGCCAGCAGTTTACAGGGGGCGCGGGAGACCCAGTACTTC. Its protein is CASSLQGARETQYF. The full variable domain, completed using reference TRBV28 and TRBJ2-5, is DVKVTQSSRYLVKRTGEKVFLECVQDMDHENMFWYRQDPGLGLRLIYFSYDVKMKEKGDIPEGYSVSREKKERFSLILESASTNQTSMYLCASSLQGARETQYFGPGTRLLVL.

CDR3 amino acids: CASSRSGGLAYEQYF. The DNA of the CDR3 is TGTGCCAGCAGCCGCTCGGGCGGACTAGCCTACGAGCAGTACTTC. V gene TRBV14 combines with J gene TRBJ2-7; TRBD2 agrees at 7 bases. V shed 4 bases and J 2 bases; nucleotides not matched to a gene: 8. CDR1 SGHDN and CDR2 FVKESK come from the germline V gene. This CDR3 contains 15 residues.

The genes are TRBV25-1 and TRBJ2-2, with 11 positions matching TRBD2. After removal of 3 bases from V and 3 bases from J, the junction contained 3 bases not matched to a gene. The CDR3 covers 16 residues. Germline V lookup: CDR1 MGHDK, CDR2 SYGVNS. CDR3 DNA: TGTGCCAGCAGTGACCCACTAGCGGGAGACACCGGGGAGCTGTTTTTT. It is translated as CASSDPLAGDTGELFF. Based on the CDR3 plus reference TRBV25-1 and TRBJ2-2, the full variable domain is EADIYQTPRYLVIGTGKKITLECSQTMGHDKMYWYQQDPGMELHLIHYSYGVNSTEKGDLSSESTVSRIRTEHFPLTLESARPSHTSQYLCASSDPLAGDTGELFFGEGSRLTVL.

The rearrangement links TRBV5-1 to TRBJ2-2, with D tentatively TRBD2 (5 bases). Germline CDR1 is SGHRS and CDR2 is YFSETQ. The ends were cut back, 8 bases at V and 5 bases at J, with 16 bases in the middle. The CDR3 loop spans 14 amino acids. The CDR3 coding sequence is TGCGCCAGTACGCGGGCCCCGGGGACCGGGGAGCTGTTTTTT. This translates into CASTRAPGTGELFF.

This chain joins TRBV7-6 and TRBJ2-7; D is unresolved. Germline CDR1 and CDR2: SGHVS and FNYEAQ. Trimming pared 1 base from V and 7 bases from J, leaving 14 bases between. This CDR3 comprises 14 residues. CDR3 sequence reads: CASSLGSSTREQYF. In DNA form, the CDR3 reads TGTGCCAGCAGCTTAGGGTCATCTACCAGGGAGCAGTACTTC.

The chain uses TRBV9 and TRBJ1-2; TRBD1 matches at 7 bases. This CDR3 contains 14 residues. V trimming: 4 bases; J trimming: 6 bases; junction bases outside the gene matches: 9. Germline loops: CDR1 SGDLS, CDR2 YYNGEE. The CDR3 region is CASSLRQGRDGYTF. CDR3 in DNA: TGTGCCAGCAGCTTACGACAGGGACGCGATGGCTACACCTTC.